The 3 T cell receptor beta chains below were found in one sample sequenced in a study of a mutant IDH1 vaccine in newly diagnosed glioma. Their antigens are not known. Time point meaning: week 35, safety follow-up. Doses comprised 300 ug of mutant IDH1 20-mer peptide each, plus topical imiquimod. The table came from immunoSEQ multiplex PCR; TCRdb's copy has only in-frame clones and leaves some out. The data hold about 32,000 clones, with roughly 80% observed a single time. The specimen comprised PBMCs, sampled from a glioma patient whose treatment included an IDH1 peptide vaccine. The receptors were sampled from a woman between 18 and 29 years old with glioma.

The chain employs TRBV7-8 and TRBJ2-7; D is possibly TRBD2 (5 bases). CDR3 length equals 14 residues. Per germline, CDR1 SGHVS and CDR2 FQNEAQ. V was pared by 5 bases and J by 2 bases, with 13 bases between. DNA of the CDR3: TGTGCCAGCAGCCCCTGGACGGGGACCTACGAGCAGTACTTC. Amino acid sequence: CASSPWTGTYEQYF.

This clone was recorded once. The chain recombines TRBV7-2 with TRBJ2-1; 13 bases fit TRBD2. V was clipped by 0 bases and J by 13 bases; unmatched bases: 6. This CDR3 has 15 amino acids. The germline V gene encodes CDR1 SGHTA and CDR2 FQGNSA. CDR3: CASSLAVGLAGVQFF. CDR3 DNA: TGTGCCAGCAGCTTAGCGGTCGGACTAGCGGGAGTTCAGTTCTTC.

The gene calls are TRBV27 and TRBJ2-3; D gene unclear. Trimming stripped 3 bases from V and 0 bases from J, with 10 bases between. From germline, CDR1 is MNHEY and CDR2 SMNVEV (reference sequence). The CDR3 extends over 15 amino acids. DNA of the CDR3: TGTGCCAGCAGTTTTTCACAGACAAGCACAGATACGCAGTATTTT. Translated, it gives CASSFSQTSTDTQYF.